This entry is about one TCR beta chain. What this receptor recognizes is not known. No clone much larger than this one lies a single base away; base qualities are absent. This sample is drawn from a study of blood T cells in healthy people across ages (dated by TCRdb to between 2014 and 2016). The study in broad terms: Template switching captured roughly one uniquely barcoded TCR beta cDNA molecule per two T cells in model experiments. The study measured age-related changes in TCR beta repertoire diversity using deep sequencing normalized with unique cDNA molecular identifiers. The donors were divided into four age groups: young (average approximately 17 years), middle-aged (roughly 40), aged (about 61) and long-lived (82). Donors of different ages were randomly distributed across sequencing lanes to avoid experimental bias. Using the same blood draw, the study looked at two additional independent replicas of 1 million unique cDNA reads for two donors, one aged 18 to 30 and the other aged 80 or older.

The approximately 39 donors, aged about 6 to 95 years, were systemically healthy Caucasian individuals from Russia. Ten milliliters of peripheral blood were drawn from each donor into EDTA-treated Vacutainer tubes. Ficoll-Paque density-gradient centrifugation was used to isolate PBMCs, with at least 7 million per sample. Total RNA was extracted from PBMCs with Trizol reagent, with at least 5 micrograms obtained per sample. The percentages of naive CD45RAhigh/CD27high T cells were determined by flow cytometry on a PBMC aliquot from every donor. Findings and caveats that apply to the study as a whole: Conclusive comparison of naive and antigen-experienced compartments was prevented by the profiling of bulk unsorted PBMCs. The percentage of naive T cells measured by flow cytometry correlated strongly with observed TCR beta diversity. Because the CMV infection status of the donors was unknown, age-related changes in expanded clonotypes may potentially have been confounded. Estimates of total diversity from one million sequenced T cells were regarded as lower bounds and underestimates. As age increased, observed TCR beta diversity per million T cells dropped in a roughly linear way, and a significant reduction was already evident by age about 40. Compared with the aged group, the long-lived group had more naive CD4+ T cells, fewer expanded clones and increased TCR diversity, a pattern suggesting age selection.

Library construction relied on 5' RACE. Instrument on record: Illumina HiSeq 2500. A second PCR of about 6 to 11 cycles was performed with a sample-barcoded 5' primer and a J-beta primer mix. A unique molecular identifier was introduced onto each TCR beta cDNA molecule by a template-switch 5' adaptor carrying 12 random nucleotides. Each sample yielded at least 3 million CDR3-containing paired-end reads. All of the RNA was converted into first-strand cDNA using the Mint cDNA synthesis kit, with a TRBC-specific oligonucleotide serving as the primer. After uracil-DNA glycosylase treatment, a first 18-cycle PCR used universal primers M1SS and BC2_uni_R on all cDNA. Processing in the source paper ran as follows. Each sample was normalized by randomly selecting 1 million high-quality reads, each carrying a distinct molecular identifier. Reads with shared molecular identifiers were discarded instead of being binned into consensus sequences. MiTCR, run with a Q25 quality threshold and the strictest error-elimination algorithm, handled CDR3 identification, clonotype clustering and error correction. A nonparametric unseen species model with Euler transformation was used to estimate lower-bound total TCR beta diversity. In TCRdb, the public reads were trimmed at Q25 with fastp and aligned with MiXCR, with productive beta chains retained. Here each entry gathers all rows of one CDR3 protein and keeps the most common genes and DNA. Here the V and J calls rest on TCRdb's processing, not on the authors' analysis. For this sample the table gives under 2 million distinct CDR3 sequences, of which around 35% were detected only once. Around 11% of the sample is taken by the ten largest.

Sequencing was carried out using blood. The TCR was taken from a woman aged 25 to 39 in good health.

The bases are TGCAGTGCTAGATCCCCAGGGCGGGAGAGCACAGATACGCAGTATTTT. The encoded protein is CSARSPGRESTDTQYF. The rearranged chain carries TRBV20-1 and TRBJ2-3; TRBD2 matches 7 bases in the middle. The CDR3 has 16 amino acids, counting the end cysteine and phenylalanine. The DNA shown is the 48-base CDR3, in frame from base 1. Sequences DFQATT (CDR1) and SNEGSKA (CDR2) are obtained from the germline V gene (reference sequence). V is cut back by 2 bases and J by 0 bases, with 8 bases in the junction unmatched.